This T cell receptor (beta chain) was retrieved from a study of beta chain features in type 1 diabetes. It was one heparinised blood draw, averaging around 120 mL, that each donor gave. General study results and limits: More deletions and fewer insertions at VDJ junctions were seen in type 1 diabetes patients. All four CD4+ subsets from Type 1 diabetes patients carried moderately but significantly shorter TCRB CDR3s.

The germline gives CDR1 SEHNR, CDR2 FQNEAQ (reference sequence). The CDR3 consists of 16 residues. Trimming shortened V by 4 bases and J by 2 bases, and 15 bases separated the two germline ends. This clone was observed a handful of times. Its specificity is not known. The whole isolated RNA underwent reverse transcription, so sequencing captured expressed TCRB transcripts. Samples of naive, central memory and regulatory T cells yielded a mean of about 3.4 million reads. Data came from immunoSEQ multiplex PCR; TCRdb stores just in-frame clones and leaves some out. The sample lists 680,000 or so clones, 13% seen once, with less than 0.025% in the top ten.

The receptor's source is a young man with type 1 diabetes. The sequenced sample consisted of naive CD4+ T cells from blood. This chain joins TRBV7-9 and TRBJ1-5, with no clear D. CDR3: CASSSPSTGGNQPQHF. The CDR3 DNA is TGTGCCAGCAGCTCCCCCTCGACTGGGGGCAATCAGCCCCAGCATTTT.